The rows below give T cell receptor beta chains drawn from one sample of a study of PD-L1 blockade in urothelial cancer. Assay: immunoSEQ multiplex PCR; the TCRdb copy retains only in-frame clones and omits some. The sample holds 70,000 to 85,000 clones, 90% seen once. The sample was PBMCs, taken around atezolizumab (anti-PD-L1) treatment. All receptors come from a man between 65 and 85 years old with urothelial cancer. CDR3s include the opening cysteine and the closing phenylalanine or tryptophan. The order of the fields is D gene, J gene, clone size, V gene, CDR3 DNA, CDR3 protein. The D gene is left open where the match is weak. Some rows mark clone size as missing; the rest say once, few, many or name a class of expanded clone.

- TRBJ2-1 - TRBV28 TGTGCCAGCAGTTTGTCAGGGGTCTCCTACAATGAGCAGTTCTTC CASSLSGVSYNEQFF
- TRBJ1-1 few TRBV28 TGTGCCAGCAGTCGGGGGGGTGAAGCTTTCTTT CASSRGGEAFF
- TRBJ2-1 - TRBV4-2 TGTGCCAGCAGCCACGACAGTGGGCTAGGAAGCCACAATGAGCAGTTCTTC CASSHDSGLGSHNEQFF
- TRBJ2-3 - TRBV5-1 TGCGCCAGCAGCTTGGAAGGGACTGGGGTGGATACGCAGTATTTT CASSLEGTGVDTQYF
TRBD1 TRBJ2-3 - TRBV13 TGTGCCAGCAGCATTATGACAGGGGGCTATACGCAGTATTTT CASSIMTGGYTQYF
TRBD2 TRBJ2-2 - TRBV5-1 TGCGCCAGCAGCGGGACTAGGGGCACCGGGGAGCTGTTTTTT CASSGTRGTGELFF
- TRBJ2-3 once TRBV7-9 TGTGCCAGCAGCCCCTCTCCAGATACGCAGTATTTT CASSPSPDTQYF
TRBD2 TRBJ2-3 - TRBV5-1 TGCGCCAGCAGCTTGGTGGGTAGCGGGAGCCCAGATACGCAGTATTTT CASSLVGSGSPDTQYF
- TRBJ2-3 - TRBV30 TGTGCCTGGAGCCCCGCCACCACAGGGGGGGCAGATACGCAGTATTTT CAWSPATTGGADTQYF
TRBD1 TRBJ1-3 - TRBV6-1 TGTGCCAGCACCTCGACAGGGGCGGGGGGAAACACCATATATTTT CASTSTGAGGNTIYF
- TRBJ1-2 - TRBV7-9 TGTGCCAGCAGCCCCCTCCCGGCAGGGCTTAAAGCGGGCTACACCTTC CASSPLPAGLKAGYTF
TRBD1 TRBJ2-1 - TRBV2 TGTGCCAGCAGTATATGGACAGGGGGCAGGGTAAAGTATGAGCAGTTCTTC CASSIWTGGRVKYEQFF
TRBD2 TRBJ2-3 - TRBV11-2 TGTGCCAGCAGCGTGGGACTAGCGGGAAATACGCAGTATTTT CASSVGLAGNTQYF
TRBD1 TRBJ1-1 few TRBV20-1 TGCAGTGCTTTGGACAGGGGAGCTTTCTTT CSALDRGAFF
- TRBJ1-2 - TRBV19 TGTGCCAGTAGTATAGGACACCAGAACTATGGCTACACCTTC CASSIGHQNYGYTF
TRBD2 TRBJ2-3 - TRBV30 TGTGCCTGGAGTAGGCTAGCGGGGAACACAGATACGCAGTATTTT CAWSRLAGNTDTQYF
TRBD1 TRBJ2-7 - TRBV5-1 TGCGCCAGCACCTTCGCTACAGGGGTGAGAGGGGCCTACGAGCAGTACTTC CASTFATGVRGAYEQYF
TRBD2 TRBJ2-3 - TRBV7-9 TGTGCCAGCAGCCAAGGGAGGGGCCGAACAGATACGCAGTATTTT CASSQGRGRTDTQYF